The T cell receptor beta chain described here comes from a study of T cells in Graves' hyperthyroidism and ophthalmopathy. Study-level points and caveats: Blood held most thyroid clonotypes expanded above 0.001 frequency.

Patients showing uncontrolled infection, other autoimmune disease, pregnancy or lactation were ineligible. This clonotype occurred many times. Its cognate antigen is unknown. RNA transcripts provided the source from which TCR beta CDR3 regions were amplified. First-round RT-PCR of the TCR CDR3 relied on the HTBI primer set. TCRdb redid the calling of the multiplex PCR reads with MiXCR, one entry per CDR3 protein. The profile shows 500,000 to 800,000 distinct CDR3 sequences, 13% to 15% of them singletons. The sequencing sample was made of blood. This receptor was obtained from a woman in her forties or fifties with Graves' ophthalmopathy.

The CDR3: CSAIPDRTYNEQFF. CDR3 nucleotide sequence: TGCAGTGCTATCCCTGACAGGACCTACAATGAGCAGTTCTTC. The genes are TRBV20-1 and TRBJ2-1; the D gene is possibly TRBD1 (6 bases). The CDR3 extends over 14 amino acids. Trimming cost V 4 bases and J 2 bases, with 12 bases left between them. Germline CDR1 reads DFQATT; CDR2 reads SNEGSKA (reference sequence).